This T cell receptor (beta chain) originates from a study of cytomegalovirus exposure and HLA in healthy donors. PCR involved 60 Vbeta and 13 Jbeta primers. Sequencing was performed with immunoSEQ multiplex PCR; in TCRdb, only in-frame clones are kept and a portion is missing. The sample gives under 200,000 clones, 80% to 85% of which show up once; over 0.85% is in the top ten. Findings of the study overall: Exclusion applied to some V segments, including TRBV6-2 and TRBV6-3, as they were indistinguishable.

Turning to this clone: Its antigen is still unknown.

Trimming removed 3 bases from V and 3 bases from J, with 15 bases in between. CDR3 length: 15 residues. Germline V gene data show CDR1 as MDHEN and CDR2 as SYDVKM. The V call is TRBV28, the J call TRBJ2-7, with D possibly being TRBD2 (5 bases). This TCR derives from a girl aged 2 to 9 in good health and CMV-seropositive. Sequencing input: PBMCs. This CDR3 reads CASSFGDPGYYEQYF. CDR3 in DNA: TGTGCCAGCAGTTTCGGGGATCCGGGGTACTACGAGCAGTACTTC.